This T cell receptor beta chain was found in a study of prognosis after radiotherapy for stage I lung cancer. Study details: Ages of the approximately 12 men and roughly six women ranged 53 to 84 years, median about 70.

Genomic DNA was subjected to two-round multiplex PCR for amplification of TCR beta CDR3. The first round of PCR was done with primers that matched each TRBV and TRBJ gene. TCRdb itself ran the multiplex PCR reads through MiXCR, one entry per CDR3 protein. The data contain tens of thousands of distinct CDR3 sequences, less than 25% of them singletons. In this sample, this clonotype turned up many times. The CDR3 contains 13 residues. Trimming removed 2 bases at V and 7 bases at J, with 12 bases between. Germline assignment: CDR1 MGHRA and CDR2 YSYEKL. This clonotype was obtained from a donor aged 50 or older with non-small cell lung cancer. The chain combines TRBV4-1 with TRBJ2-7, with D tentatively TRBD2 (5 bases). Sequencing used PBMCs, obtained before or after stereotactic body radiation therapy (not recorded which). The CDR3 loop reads CASSQSGSGEQYF. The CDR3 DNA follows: TGCGCCAGCAGCCAATCGGGGTCGGGGGAGCAGTACTTC.